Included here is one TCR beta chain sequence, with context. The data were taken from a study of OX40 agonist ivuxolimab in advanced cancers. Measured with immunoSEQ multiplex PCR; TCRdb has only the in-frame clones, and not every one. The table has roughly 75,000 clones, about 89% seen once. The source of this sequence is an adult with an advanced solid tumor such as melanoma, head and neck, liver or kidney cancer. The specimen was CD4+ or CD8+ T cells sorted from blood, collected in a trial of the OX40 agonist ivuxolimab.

The CDR3 sequence is CASSLVAGGVTTNEKLFF. The CDR3 DNA is TGTGCCAGCAGCTTAGTCGCCGGCGGCGTTACAACTAATGAAAAACTGTTTTTT. The chain combines TRBV4-2 with TRBJ1-4, with no clear D. The V and J ends lost 5 bases and 0 bases respectively, with 19 bases between them. This CDR3 region has 18 residues. Looked up from germline, CDR1 is LGHNA and CDR2 is YNFKEQ.